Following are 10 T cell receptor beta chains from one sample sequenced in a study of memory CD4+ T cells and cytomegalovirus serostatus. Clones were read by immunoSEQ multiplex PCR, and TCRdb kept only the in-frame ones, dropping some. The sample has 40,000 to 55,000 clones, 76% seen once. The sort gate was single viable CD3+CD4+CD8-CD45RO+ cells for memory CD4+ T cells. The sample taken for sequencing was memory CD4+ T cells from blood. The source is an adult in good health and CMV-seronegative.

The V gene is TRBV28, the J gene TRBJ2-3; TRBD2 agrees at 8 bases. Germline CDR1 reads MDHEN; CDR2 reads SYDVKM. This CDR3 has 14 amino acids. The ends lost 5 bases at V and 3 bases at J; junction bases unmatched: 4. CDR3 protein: CASSRTSRTDTQYF. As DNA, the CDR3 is TGTGCCAGCAGTAGGACTAGCAGGACAGATACGCAGTATTTT.

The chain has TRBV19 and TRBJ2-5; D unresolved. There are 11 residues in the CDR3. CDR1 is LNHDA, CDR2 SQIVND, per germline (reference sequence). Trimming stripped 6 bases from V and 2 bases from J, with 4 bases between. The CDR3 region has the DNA TGTGCCAGTAGAGTGCAAGAGACCCAGTACTTC. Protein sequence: CASRVQETQYF. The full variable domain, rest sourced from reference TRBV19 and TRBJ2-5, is DGGITQSPKYLFRKEGQNVTLSCEQNLNHDAMYWYRQDPGQGLRLIYYSQIVNDFQKGDIAEGYSVSREKKESFPLTVTSAQKNPTAFYLCASRVQETQYFGPGTRLLVL.

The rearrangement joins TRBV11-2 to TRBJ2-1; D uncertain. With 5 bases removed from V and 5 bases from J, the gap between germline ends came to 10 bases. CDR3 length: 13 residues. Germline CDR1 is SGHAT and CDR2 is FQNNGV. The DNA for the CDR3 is TGTGCCAGCAGCGCGTCATTGAACAATGAGCAGTTCTTC. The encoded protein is CASSASLNNEQFF.

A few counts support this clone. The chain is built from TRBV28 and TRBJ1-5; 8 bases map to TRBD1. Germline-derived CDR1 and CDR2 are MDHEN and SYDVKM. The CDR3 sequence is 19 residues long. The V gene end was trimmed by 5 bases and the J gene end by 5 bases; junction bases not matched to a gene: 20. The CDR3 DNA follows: TGTGCCAGCAGTACCCACATGGACAGGGTTGGACGCAAACATCAGCCCCAGCATTTT. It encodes CASSTHMDRVGRKHQPQHF.

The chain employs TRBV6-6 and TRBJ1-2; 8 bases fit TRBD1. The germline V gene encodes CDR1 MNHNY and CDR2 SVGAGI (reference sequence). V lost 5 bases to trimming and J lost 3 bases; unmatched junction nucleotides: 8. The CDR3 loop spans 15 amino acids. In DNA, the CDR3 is TGTGCCAGCAGTAACGGACAGGGTGGATACTATGGCTACACCTTC. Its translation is CASSNGQGGYYGYTF.

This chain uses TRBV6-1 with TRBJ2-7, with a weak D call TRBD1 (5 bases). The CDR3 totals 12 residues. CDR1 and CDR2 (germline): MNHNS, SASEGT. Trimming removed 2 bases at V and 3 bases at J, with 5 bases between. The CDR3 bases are TGTGCCAGCAGTGAAAGGGGCTACGAGCAGTACTTC. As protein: CASSERGYEQYF.

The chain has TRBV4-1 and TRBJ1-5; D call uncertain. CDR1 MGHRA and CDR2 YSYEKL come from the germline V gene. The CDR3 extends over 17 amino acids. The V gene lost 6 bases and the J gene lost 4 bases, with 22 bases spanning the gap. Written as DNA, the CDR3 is TGCGCCAGCAGAGCTACCAAGGCACTGCGAAGGAATCAGCCCCAGCATTTT. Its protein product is CASRATKALRRNQPQHF.

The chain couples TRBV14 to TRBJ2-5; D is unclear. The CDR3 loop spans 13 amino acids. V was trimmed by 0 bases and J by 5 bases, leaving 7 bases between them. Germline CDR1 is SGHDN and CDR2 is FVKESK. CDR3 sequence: CASSQDIRETQYF. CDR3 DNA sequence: TGTGCCAGCAGCCAAGATATTAGGGAGACCCAGTACTTC.

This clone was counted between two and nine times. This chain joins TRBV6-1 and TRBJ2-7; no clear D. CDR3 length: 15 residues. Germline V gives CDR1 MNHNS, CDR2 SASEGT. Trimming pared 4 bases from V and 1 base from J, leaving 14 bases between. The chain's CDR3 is CASSGAGDSSYEQYF. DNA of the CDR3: TGTGCCAGCAGTGGGGCAGGTGACTCGTCCTACGAGCAGTACTTC.

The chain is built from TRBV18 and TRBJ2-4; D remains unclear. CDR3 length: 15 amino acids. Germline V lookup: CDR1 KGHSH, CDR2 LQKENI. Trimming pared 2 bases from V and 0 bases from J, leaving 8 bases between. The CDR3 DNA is TGTGCCAGCTCACCAGACCGAAAAGCCAAAAACATTCAGTACTTC. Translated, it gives CASSPDRKAKNIQYF.